A single sample is the source of the 20 T cell receptor beta chains below, sequenced in a study of T cells in women clearing cervical HPV infection. TCRdb's table, derived via immunoSEQ multiplex PCR, lists solely in-frame clones and lacks some. The sample table includes tens of thousands of clones. Material for sequencing was blood buffy coat. These receptor sequences come from a woman between 18 and 75 years old with a cervical HPV16 infection that either progressed to CIN3+ or cleared (not recorded which).

Of note for this clone: The read is 3 residues too short to cover the CDR3 end, so that end is filled in from the germline J gene. This chain joins TRBV5-1 and TRBJ2-5; D gene uncertain. Germline CDR1 and CDR2: SGHRS and YFSETQ. The CDR3 is 15 amino acids. Trimming left V 0 bases short and J 4 bases short, with 13 bases between. The CDR3 is CASSLAAGFGETQYF. Partial CDR3 DNA: TGCGCCAGCAGCTTGGCCGCAGGATTCGGAGAGACC.

Points on this clone: The CDR3 extends 3 residues past the end of the read, so its final part is completed from the germline J gene. This sequence joins TRBV18 and TRBJ2-2, with TRBD2 identical over 7 bases. The trim removed 1 base at V and 5 bases at J, leaving 10 bases unmatched. The germline V gene encodes CDR1 KGHSH and CDR2 LQKENI. The CDR3 has 17 residues. Partial CDR3 DNA: TGTGCCAGCTCACCACGCGATAGCGTGGGGGGGACCGGGGAG. This codes for CASSPRDSVGGTGE. The CDR3 reads in full as CASSPRDSVGGTGELFF.

A word on this clone: Sequencing ends 3 residues short of the CDR3 end; the germline J gene provides the rest. The chain couples TRBV7-3 to TRBJ2-1, with 8 positions matching TRBD2. Germline CDR1 is SGHTA and CDR2 is FQGTGA. The CDR3 sequence is 15 residues long. V shed 3 bases, J shed 7 bases, and the junction held 8 bases outside the gene matches. The sequenced CDR3 bases are TGTGCCAGCAGCTTGGGCGGGGGGCGCAGTAATGAG. Translating gives CASSLGGGRSNE. The whole CDR3 sequence is CASSLGGGRSNEQFF.

As regards this clone: The observed sequence ends 3 residues before the CDR3 terminus, with the missing tail filled in from the germline J gene. V usage is TRBV20-1 and J usage is TRBJ2-7; 11 bases align to TRBD2. Germline CDR1 is DFQATT and CDR2 is SNEGSKA (reference sequence). V lost 1 base, J lost 4 bases, and 9 bases stayed unmatched. This CDR3 region has 16 residues. The DNA read from the CDR3 is TGCAGTGCTAGAGGACTAGCGGGACGGCTTACGTACGAG. Protein product: CSARGLAGRLTYE. The complete CDR3 protein is CSARGLAGRLTYEQYF.

This clone counts as large (0.1 to 1%) by frequency. The sequenced fragment ends 3 residues before the CDR3 boundary, so the rest is inferred from the germline J gene. The chain is built from TRBV6-2 or TRBV6-3 and TRBJ2-3; 8 bases fit TRBD2. There are 17 residues in the CDR3. In germline, CDR1 is MNHEY, CDR2 SVGEGT. Trimming took 6 bases from V and 3 from J; bases not matched to a gene: 14. CDR3 DNA (partial): TGTGCCAGCAGGCCTCGACGACTAGCGCAGCAGACAGATACG. Encoded protein: CASRPRRLAQQTDT. The full CDR3 protein reads CASRPRRLAQQTDTQYF.

About this clone itself: The missing CDR3 end, 3 residues past where the read stops, is filled in from the germline J gene. The chain has TRBV12-3 or TRBV12-4 and TRBJ2-1; maybe TRBD2 (8 bases). The CDR3 extends over 15 amino acids. V gave up 3 bases and J gave up 8 bases, with 17 bases separating them. The CDR3 bases that were read are TGTGCCAGCAGTTTTCGGGAGGGGGCTTTCCATGAG. Amino acids: CASSFREGAFHE. The complete CDR3 reads CASSFREGAFHEQFF.

The chain's CDR3 is CASSSGQGAYDYTF. The DNA read from the CDR3 is TGTGCCAGCAGCTCAGGACAGGGAGCCTACGAC. The chain has TRBV7-9 and TRBJ1-2, with 8 bases fitting TRBD1. With the read ending 3 residues before the CDR3 end, the germline J gene is used to fill in that end. The CDR3 spans 14 residues. Germline assignment: CDR1 SEHNR and CDR2 FQNEAQ (reference sequence).

Note on this clone: The DNA ends 3 residues before the CDR3 does, and the rest of the CDR3 is filled in from the germline J gene. This chain joins TRBV11-2 and TRBJ2-1; 10 bases match TRBD2. Germline-derived CDR1 and CDR2 are SGHAT and FQNNGV. This CDR3 contains 15 residues. Germline trimming cut 6 bases from V and 9 bases from J; bases unmatched to any gene: 11. The CDR3 loop reads CASSASGRGIGEQFF. CDR3 DNA, as far as it was read: TGTGCCAGCAGTGCCAGCGGGAGGGGCATTGGTGAG.

With regard to this clone: Read coverage stops 3 residues before the CDR3 terminus; the germline J gene supplies the remainder. V usage is TRBV7-9 and J usage is TRBJ2-1, with D possibly being TRBD1 (6 bases). The V end was cut by 7 bases, the J end by 1 base, with 14 bases between. This CDR3 is built from 15 residues. Per germline, CDR1 SEHNR and CDR2 FQNEAQ (reference sequence). CDR3 DNA (partial): TGTGCCAGCACAGATTCTGGACAGTCCTACAATGAG. It is translated as CASTDSGQSYNE. In full, the CDR3 is CASTDSGQSYNEQFF.

Partial CDR3 DNA: TGTGCCAGCAGTGATGACCGGGATGTCCTCTCTGGGGCCAACGTG. It translates to CASSDDRDVLSGANV. From start to end, the CDR3 is CASSDDRDVLSGANVLFF. The V gene is TRBV2, the J gene TRBJ2-2; D may correspond to TRBD1 or TRBD2 (5 bases each). The missing CDR3 end, 3 residues past where the read stops, is filled in from the germline J gene. Per germline, CDR1 SNHLY and CDR2 FYNNEI. This CDR3 is 18 amino acids long.

Comment on this clone: The read terminates 3 residues ahead of where the CDR3 ends, so the germline J gene completes it. This chain uses TRBV27 with TRBJ2-7, with unresolved D. This CDR3 spans 15 amino acids. V was clipped by 0 bases and J by 4 bases, with 13 bases between them. CDR1 MNHEY and CDR2 SMNVEV come from the germline V gene (reference sequence). CDR3 DNA (partial): TGTGCCAGCAGTTTATCTCGGGTAAATTGGTACGAG. It codes for CASSLSRVNWYE. In full, the CDR3 reads CASSLSRVNWYEQYF.

On this clone: The CDR3 extends 3 residues past the end of the read, so its final part is completed from the germline J gene. The V call is TRBV2, the J call TRBJ1-1; D remains ambiguous. Germline CDR1 SNHLY, CDR2 FYNNEI. The CDR3 contains 16 residues. V lost 6 bases, J lost 1 base, and 18 bases lay in between. CDR3 protein: CASRLKKTLGNTEAFF. The sequenced CDR3 bases are TGTGCCAGCAGACTTAAAAAGACATTGGGGAACACTGAA.

On this clone: The CDR3 end is not reached by the read, which stops 3 residues before it; the germline J gene fills it in. This chain links TRBV20-1 with TRBJ2-3; the D gene is possibly TRBD2 (5 bases). Trimming left V 1 base short and J 2 bases short, with 25 bases between. Germline-derived CDR1 and CDR2 are DFQATT and SNEGSKA (reference sequence). CDR3 length equals 19 residues. The CDR3 sequence is CSARAISGLGSSLTDTQYF. The sequenced CDR3 bases are TGCAGTGCTAGAGCCATATCAGGACTTGGGTCTAGCCTCACAGATACG.

Comments on this clone: With the read ending 3 residues before the CDR3 end, the germline J gene is used to fill in that end. The chain is built from TRBV7-3 and TRBJ1-1, with D perhaps matching TRBD1 (6 bases). Germline V gene data show CDR1 as SGHTA and CDR2 as FQGTGA. This CDR3 is 15 amino acids long. The germline V and J ends were trimmed by 3 bases and 4 bases, with 15 bases remaining between them. The sequenced part of the CDR3 DNA is TGTGCCAGCAGCTTGTCCATCAGGGGAAGCACTGAA. Translation: CASSLSIRGSTE. In full, the CDR3 is CASSLSIRGSTEAFF. The complete variable domain, with remaining parts taken from reference TRBV7-3 and TRBJ1-1, reads GAGVSQTPSNKVTEKGKYVELRCDPISGHTALYWYRQSLGQGPEFLIYFQGTGAADDSGLPNDRFFAVRPEGSVSTLKIQRTERGDSAVYLCASSLSIRGSTEAFFGQGTRLTVV.

With regard to this clone: At one end, the junction sequence differs from germline, possibly due to a read error. Read coverage stops 3 residues before the CDR3 terminus; the germline J gene supplies the remainder. V and J are TRBV6-1 and TRBJ2-7, with D possibly TRBD1 on 6 matching bases. In germline, CDR1 is MNHNS, CDR2 SASEGT. The CDR3 is 15 residues long. CDR3 amino acids: CASGELRTGFYEQYF. Incomplete CDR3 DNA: TGTGCCAGCGGTGAACTCCGAACAGGGTTCTACGAG.

A word on this clone: The CDR3 end lies 3 residues beyond the end of the read and is filled in from the germline J gene. V gene TRBV20-1 combines with J gene TRBJ2-7, with TRBD2 identical over 9 bases. V shed 3 bases, J shed 5 bases, and the junction held 14 bases outside the gene matches. This CDR3 spans 16 amino acids. Per germline, CDR1 DFQATT and CDR2 SNEGSKA (reference sequence). The CDR3 loop is CSASGLRGGSGHEQYF. Incomplete CDR3 DNA: TGCAGTGCTAGTGGATTGCGGGGGGGCTCTGGGCACGAG.

As concerns this clone: The read terminates 3 residues before the CDR3 end, so the remaining end is supplied by the germline J gene. V and J are TRBV20-1 and TRBJ2-1; 11 positions match TRBD2. V lost 0 bases and J lost 5; bases outside the gene matches: 3. The CDR3 is 15 amino acids. Germline V gene data show CDR1 as DFQATT and CDR2 as SNEGSKA (reference sequence). CDR3 amino acids: CSARDLLAGDNEQFF. The part of the CDR3 DNA that was read is TGCAGTGCTAGAGATTTACTAGCGGGAGACAATGAG.

Concerning this clone: The CDR3 end is not reached by the read, which stops 3 residues before it; the germline J gene fills it in. The chain carries TRBV11-2 and TRBJ1-1; 8 positions agree with TRBD1. Germline CDR1 and CDR2: SGHAT and FQNNGV. The CDR3 has 13 amino acids. CDR3 sequence reads: CASSLGRGQPAFF. The sequenced part of the CDR3 DNA is TGTGCCAGCAGCTTAGGCAGGGGGCAGCCC. Full variable domain (remainder filled in from reference TRBV11-2 and TRBJ1-1): EAGVAQSPRYKIIEKRQSVAFWCNPISGHATLYWYQQILGQGPKLLIQFQNNGVVDDSQLPKDRFSAERLKGVDSTLKIQPAKLEDSAVYLCASSLGRGQPAFFGQGTRLTVV.

Notes on this clone: The read halts 3 residues ahead of the CDR3 end, with the missing end drawn from the germline J gene. V usage is TRBV5-4 and J usage is TRBJ2-3; D is possibly TRBD1 (6 bases). The CDR3 contains 13 residues. Germline V lookup: CDR1 SGHNT, CDR2 YYREEE (reference sequence). Partial CDR3 DNA: TGTGCCAGCAGCTTGCGGGACAAAGAGACG. Encoded protein: CASSLRDKET. The full CDR3 protein is CASSLRDKETQYF.

As concerns this clone: The read ends 3 residues before the CDR3 terminus; that terminus is restored from the germline J gene. The chain couples TRBV20-1 to TRBJ1-1; D gene ambiguous. The CDR3 has 14 residues. CDR1 is DFQATT, CDR2 SNEGSKA, per germline (reference sequence). Between the trimmed V and J ends, which lost 6 bases and 0 bases, there was a span of 14 bases. The CDR3 protein is CSAASQLMNTEAFF. The sequenced part of the CDR3 DNA is TGCAGTGCCGCCAGTCAACTAATGAACACTGAA.